This entry lists 22 T cell receptor beta chains sequenced from one sample in a study of T-cell reconstitution after alpha-beta-depleted transplantation in children. The library targeted TCRbeta and was prepared with unique molecular identifiers. TCRdb re-called the PCR reads through MiXCR, storing one row per CDR3 protein. Among about 270,000 distinct CDR3 sequences listed, about 10% were seen once. Sequenced material: PBMCs from the stem cell graft donor, taken from the stem cell graft. The source is a human donor who donated a stem cell graft to a child with SCID.

The chain carries TRBV9 and TRBJ2-5, with TRBD2 as a possible D gene (6 bases). Trimming left V 2 bases short and J 3 bases short, with 17 bases between. In germline, CDR1 is SGDLS, CDR2 YYNGEE. The CDR3 runs to 16 residues. The CDR3 region is CASSVGASEDKETQYF. CDR3 DNA: TGTGCCAGCAGCGTTGGGGCTAGCGAGGACAAAGAGACCCAGTACTTC.

This sequence joins TRBV18 and TRBJ2-5; 7 nucleotides align to TRBD1. CDR1 is KGHSH, CDR2 LQKENI, per germline. The V segment lost 6 bases and the J segment 3 bases; nucleotides outside the gene matches: 7. This CDR3 has 14 residues. Written as DNA, the CDR3 is TGTGCCAGCTCGCCAAGACAGGGAGAAGAGACCCAGTACTTC. Residues: CASSPRQGEETQYF.

This chain links TRBV12-3 or TRBV12-4 with TRBJ1-2; no clear D. Trimming removed 7 bases at V and 4 bases at J, with 10 bases between. The CDR3 sequence is 12 residues long. For the CDR3, the DNA is TGTGCCAGCAAAGGGTCGTCCTATGGCTACACCTTC. Protein sequence: CASKGSSYGYTF.

The chain recombines TRBV20-1 with TRBJ2-1; tentatively, D is TRBD1 or TRBD2 (5 bases each). In germline, CDR1 is DFQATT, CDR2 SNEGSKA (reference sequence). Trimming stripped 6 bases from V and 2 bases from J, with 20 bases between. The CDR3 sequence is 16 residues long. CDR3 coding DNA: TGCAGTGCAACCCTTAGCGTACAGGCACCCTACAATGAGCAGTTCTTC. This codes for CSATLSVQAPYNEQFF.

This clonotype appeared a few times. The CDR3 bases are TGTGCCAGCAGCTTAGAGCCAGGCTCTGGAAACACCATATATTTT. Protein product: CASSLEPGSGNTIYF. This chain links TRBV7-6 with TRBJ1-3, with no clear D. Germline V CDR1 and CDR2: SGHVS, FNYEAQ. V lost 1 base and J 0 bases, leaving 7 bases between the germline ends. The CDR3 is made up of 15 amino acids.

This clonotype was recorded at least ten times. The rearrangement uses TRBV12-3 or TRBV12-4 and TRBJ2-7; D is unclear. The CDR3 runs to 12 residues. The V end was cut by 3 bases, the J end by 4 bases, with 7 bases between. In nucleotides, the CDR3 is TGTGCCAGCAGTTTTGACGGGTACGAGCAGTACTTC. Its translation is CASSFDGYEQYF.

The rearrangement uses TRBV20-1 and TRBJ2-7; D is perhaps TRBD1 (5 bases). Germline V gives CDR1 DFQATT, CDR2 SNEGSKA (reference sequence). The CDR3 contains 12 residues. V lost 6 bases and J lost 0, with 9 bases in between. The CDR3 sequence is CSAPDNSYEQYF. In DNA, the CDR3 is TGCAGTGCGCCGGACAACTCCTACGAGCAGTACTTC.

There are many counts of this clonotype. The chain employs TRBV6-1 and TRBJ1-2, with a possible D match to TRBD1 (6 bases). This CDR3 contains 13 residues. The V gene lost 5 bases and the J gene lost 2 bases, with 9 bases spanning the gap. Germline CDR1 reads MNHNS; CDR2 reads SASEGT. CDR3 protein: CASSQTGNYGYTF. Here the CDR3 DNA reads TGTGCCAGCAGTCAAACAGGGAACTATGGCTACACCTTC.

This rearrangement joins TRBV5-5 to TRBJ2-7, with 7 bases identical to TRBD1. CDR3 length: 15 amino acids. J gave up 0 bases and V 4 bases, and 7 bases lay outside the gene matches. Germline assignment: CDR1 SGHKS and CDR2 YYEKEE (reference sequence). CDR3 bases: TGTGCCAGCAGCACCGGGACAGCCAGCTCCTACGAGCAGTACTTC. This gives the protein CASSTGTASSYEQYF. The entire variable domain, with the rest obtained from reference TRBV5-5 and TRBJ2-7, is as follows: DAGVTQSPTHLIKTRGQQVTLRCSPISGHKSVSWYQQVLGQGPQFIFQYYEKEERGRGNFPDRFSARQFPNYSSELNVNALLLGDSALYLCASSTGTASSYEQYFGPGTRLTVT.

The chain combines TRBV29-1 with TRBJ1-1, with TRBD1 matching 8 bases. Germline CDR1 SQVTM, CDR2 ANQGSEA. The CDR3 has 12 amino acids. V trimming: 0 bases; J trimming: 10 bases; junction bases outside the gene matches: 4. The CDR3 sequence is CSVEEGGQGAFF. In DNA, the CDR3 is TGCAGCGTTGAAGAAGGAGGACAGGGAGCTTTCTTT.

With respect to this clonotype: A read error may be the cause here, since a much bigger clone is one base away. This rearrangement joins TRBV7-9 to TRBJ2-1, with D unresolved. Trimming took off 6 bases at V and 10 bases at J, with 22 bases between the two ends. The CDR3 consists of 15 residues. Germline V gene sequence: CDR1 SEHNR, CDR2 FQNEAQ (reference sequence). The CDR3, as DNA: TGTGCCAGCAGGACGGGTTCCCTCATCAACCGGGAGCAGTTCTTC. It specifies CASRTGSLINREQFF.

The chain employs TRBV12-3 or TRBV12-4 and TRBJ1-5; D unclear. With 3 bases removed from V and 7 bases from J, the gap between germline ends came to 10 bases. The CDR3 contains 13 residues. This CDR3 reads CASSLSVQQPQHF. The CDR3 DNA sequence: TGTGCCAGCAGTTTGTCTGTACAACAGCCCCAGCATTTT.

This clonotype was observed many times. The chain is built from TRBV6-5 and TRBJ1-2; D remains ambiguous. The CDR3 is 14 residues long. V gave up 0 bases and J gave up 6 bases, with 11 bases separating them. Germline lookup yields CDR1 MNHEY and CDR2 SVGAGI. The CDR3 DNA follows: TGTGCCAGCAGTTACTCGGTATCCGAAGATGGCTACACCTTC. This sequence encodes CASSYSVSEDGYTF.

This clonotype occurred many times. The CDR3 DNA follows: TGCGCCAGCAGCTTAGGTCCGGAGCTCTGGAAAAACCGGGACAGGGACTCCTACGAGCAGTACTTC. Residues: CASSLGPELWKNRDRDSYEQYF. The genes are TRBV5-1 and TRBJ2-7, with 9 positions matching TRBD1. The CDR3 length is 22 residues. V dropped 2 bases and J dropped 0; count of bases not matched to a gene: 24. The V gene's germline CDR1 is SGHRS and CDR2 YFSETQ.

The chain couples TRBV7-2 to TRBJ2-3; 8 bases are a match to TRBD2. The CDR3 length is 15 residues. Germline lookup yields CDR1 SGHTA and CDR2 FQGNSA. V was clipped by 6 bases and J by 3 bases; unmatched bases: 8. The CDR3 sequence is CASSTRTSMTDTQYF. In DNA form, the CDR3 reads TGTGCCAGCAGTACCCGGACTAGCATGACAGATACGCAGTATTTT.

Ten or more counts support this clonotype. V gene TRBV10-3 combines with J gene TRBJ2-3, with TRBD2 identical over 9 bases. The J segment lost 1 base and the V segment lost 4 bases, leaving 6 bases of the junction unmatched. Germline values: CDR1 ENHRY, CDR2 SYGVKD. This CDR3 has 16 amino acids. The CDR3 sequence: CAISGPPSGGTDTQYF. In DNA form, the CDR3 reads TGTGCCATCAGTGGGCCCCCTAGCGGGGGCACAGATACGCAGTATTTT.

V gene TRBV10-3 combines with J gene TRBJ2-4; 14 bases fit TRBD2. With V trimmed by 6 bases and J by 1 base, 5 bases remained unmatched. This CDR3 is 17 amino acids long. Germline assignment: CDR1 ENHRY and CDR2 SYGVKD. The CDR3 spells CAISTGTSGGAKNIQYF. The DNA of the CDR3 is TGTGCCATCAGCACCGGGACTAGCGGGGGTGCCAAAAACATTCAGTACTTC.

This clonotype was observed at least ten times. The rearrangement links TRBV7-2 to TRBJ2-1, with 12 bases identical to TRBD1. The CDR3 spans 16 residues. V was pared by 5 bases and J by 8 bases, with 10 bases of the junction left unmatched. The germline CDR1 and CDR2 sequences are SGHTA and FQGNSA. This CDR3 reads CASSRTGTGGQYEQFF. The CDR3 bases are TGTGCCAGCAGCAGAACCGGGACAGGGGGCCAATATGAGCAGTTCTTC.

This clonotype was observed a few times. The chain uses TRBV7-8 and TRBJ2-1; TRBD2 aligns across 7 bases. CDR3 length: 16 residues. CDR1 is SGHVS and CDR2 is FQNEAQ in the germline V gene. V dropped 5 bases and J dropped 4; count of bases not matched to a gene: 11. CDR3 nucleotide sequence: TGTGCCAGCAGCCAGAGACTAGCAGGGACTTACAATGAGCAGTTCTTC. It encodes CASSQRLAGTYNEQFF.

This clonotype was detected ten times or more. The J gene is TRBJ2-1, the V gene TRBV5-8; unclear D gene. V was cut by 2 bases and J by 8 bases, with 17 bases left in between. This CDR3 has 15 residues. CDR1 is SGHTS and CDR2 is YDEGEE in the germline V gene. CDR3 DNA: TGTGCCAGCAGCTTCAGGTCGGAGTCATATTATGAGCAGTTCTTC. Encoded protein: CASSFRSESYYEQFF.

The chain has TRBV20-1 and TRBJ2-1; 8 nucleotides agree with TRBD2. Germline V gives CDR1 DFQATT, CDR2 SNEGSKA (reference sequence). After removal of 5 bases from V and 6 bases from J, the junction contained 9 bases not matched to a gene. CDR3 length: 14 amino acids. The CDR3 sequence: CSAPRGVRGNEQFF. For the CDR3, the DNA is TGCAGTGCTCCGCGGGGGGTCCGGGGCAATGAGCAGTTCTTC.

This clonotype has more than one count but fewer than ten. V and J are TRBV7-9 and TRBJ2-3; D may correspond to TRBD1 or TRBD2 (5 bases each). The V end lost 4 bases, the J end lost 3 bases, and 17 bases lay between the germline ends. The V gene's germline CDR1 is SEHNR and CDR2 FQNEAQ (reference sequence). This CDR3 is built from 16 residues. The CDR3 reads CASSWGTAERTDTQYF. In DNA, the CDR3 is TGTGCCAGCAGCTGGGGGACGGCTGAAAGGACAGATACGCAGTATTTT.